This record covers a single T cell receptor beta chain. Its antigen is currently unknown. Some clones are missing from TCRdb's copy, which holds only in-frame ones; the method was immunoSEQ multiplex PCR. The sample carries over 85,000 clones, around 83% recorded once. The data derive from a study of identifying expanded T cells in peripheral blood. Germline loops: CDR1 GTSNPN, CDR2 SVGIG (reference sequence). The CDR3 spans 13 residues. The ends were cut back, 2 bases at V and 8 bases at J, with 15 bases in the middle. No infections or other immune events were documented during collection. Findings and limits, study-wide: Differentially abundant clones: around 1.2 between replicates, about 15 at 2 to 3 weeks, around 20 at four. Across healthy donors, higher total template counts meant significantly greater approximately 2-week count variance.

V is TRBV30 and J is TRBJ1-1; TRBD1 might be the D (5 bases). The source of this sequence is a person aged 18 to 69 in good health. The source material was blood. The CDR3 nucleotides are TGTGCCTGGAGTATACACGGGACGAAGGAAGCTTTCTTT. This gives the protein CAWSIHGTKEAFF.